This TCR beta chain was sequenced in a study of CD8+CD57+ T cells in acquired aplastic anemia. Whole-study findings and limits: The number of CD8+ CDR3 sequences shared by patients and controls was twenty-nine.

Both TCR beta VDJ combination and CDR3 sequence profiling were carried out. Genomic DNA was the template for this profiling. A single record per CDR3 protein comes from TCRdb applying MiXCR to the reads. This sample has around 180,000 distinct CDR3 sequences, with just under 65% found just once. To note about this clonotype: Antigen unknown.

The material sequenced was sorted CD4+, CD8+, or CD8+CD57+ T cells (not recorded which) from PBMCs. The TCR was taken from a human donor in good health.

The CDR3 loop reads CASTVAGAYNEQFF. The CDR3 DNA is TGTGCCAGCACGGTAGCGGGAGCCTACAATGAGCAGTTCTTC. The chain joins TRBV25-1 to TRBJ2-1; 9 bases match TRBD2. The germline V gene encodes CDR1 MGHDK and CDR2 SYGVNS. The CDR3 is 14 amino acids. J lost 2 bases, V lost 7 bases, and 3 bases had no gene match.